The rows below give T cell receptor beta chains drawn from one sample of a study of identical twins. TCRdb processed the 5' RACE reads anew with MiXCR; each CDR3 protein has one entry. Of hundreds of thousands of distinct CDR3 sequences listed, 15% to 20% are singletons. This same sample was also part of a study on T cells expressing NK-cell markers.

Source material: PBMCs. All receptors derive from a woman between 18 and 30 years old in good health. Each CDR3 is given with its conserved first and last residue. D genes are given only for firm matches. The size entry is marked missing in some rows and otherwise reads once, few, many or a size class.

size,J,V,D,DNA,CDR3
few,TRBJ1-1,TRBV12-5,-,TGTGCTAGTGGTTTGGTACCGGGAGAAGCTTTCTTT,CASGLVPGEAFF
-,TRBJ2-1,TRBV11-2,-,TGTGCCAGCAGTCCCGCGGCTAGACCTATATACAATGAGCAGTTCTTC,CASSPAARPIYNEQFF
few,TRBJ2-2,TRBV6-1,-,TGTGCCAGCAGCAACAGGAGATCGAACACCGGGGAGCTGTTTTTT,CASSNRRSNTGELFF
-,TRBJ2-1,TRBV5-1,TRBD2,TGCGCCAGCAGCTCCCTTAGCGGGAGGCCTGGAGTTGAGCAGTTCTTC,CASSSLSGRPGVEQFF
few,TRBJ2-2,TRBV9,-,TGTGCCAGCAGCGTAAGAACGGAACCCGGGGAGCTGTTTTTT,CASSVRTEPGELFF
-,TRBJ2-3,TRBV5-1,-,TGCGCCAGCAGCTTGACCGGGGTGAGCACAGATACGCAGTATTTT,CASSLTGVSTDTQYF
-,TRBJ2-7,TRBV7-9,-,TGTGCCAGCAGCTTAGAGACGCCTTCGAAGCAGTACTTC,CASSLETPSKQYF
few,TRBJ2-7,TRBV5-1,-,TGCGCCAGCAGCTTGGAGGCGGCCACTGGAAATAACCCCTACGAGCAGTACTTC,CASSLEAATGNNPYEQYF
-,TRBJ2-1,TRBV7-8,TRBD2,TGTGCCAGCAGCCGGGCCGGGGGACTAGCGGGGGGATACAATGAGCAGTTCTTC,CASSRAGGLAGGYNEQFF
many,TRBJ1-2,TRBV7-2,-,TGTGCCAGCAGCTTAAGGGGGGCGGCATATGGCTACACCTTC,CASSLRGAAYGYTF